The 22 T cell receptor beta chains below were found in one sample sequenced in a study of read filtering for tumor transcriptome and immune sequencing. From roughly 400 ng of RNA, a library with molecular barcoded alpha/delta and beta/gamma adaptors was made. Each CDR3 protein is one row after TCRdb ran MiXCR on the reads. The table records roughly 90,000 distinct CDR3 sequences, about a fifth of them present only once. Sequencing was done on a sample of a population of CD138-negative cells sorted from bone marrow. These receptors were taken from a donor at least 40 years old with multiple myeloma.

The rearrangement joins TRBV27 to TRBJ2-3, with D unresolved. V lost 5 bases and J 0 bases, leaving 15 bases between the germline ends. The CDR3 is made up of 16 amino acids. The germline gives CDR1 MNHEY, CDR2 SMNVEV (reference sequence). The DNA of the CDR3 is TGTGCCAGCAGTCCCGCAGTGGGCGGAAGCACAGATACGCAGTATTTT. Protein product: CASSPAVGGSTDTQYF.

A word on this clonotype: This may arise from a read error, as a much more abundant clone is one base away. Without the conserved terminal phenylalanine or tryptophan, this CDR3 likely stems from a read error. V gene TRBV30 combines with J gene TRBJ1-1; D gene ambiguous. This CDR3 spans 15 amino acids. V was clipped by 0 bases and J by 5 bases, with 16 bases between them. CDR1 is GTSNPN and CDR2 is SVGIG in the germline V gene (reference sequence). For the CDR3, the DNA is TGTGCCTGGAGTGTTGACACCGGAGAAACGACTGAAGCTTTCCTT. Its translation: CAWSVDTGETTEAFL.

This clonotype was detected many times. The chain recombines TRBV11-2 with TRBJ2-5; D may be TRBD1 (6 bases). CDR3 length: 14 residues. Trimming removed 5 bases from V and 2 bases from J, with 12 bases in between. Germline assignment: CDR1 SGHAT and CDR2 FQNNGV. CDR3 in amino acids: CASSPWTVQETQYF. CDR3 nucleotide sequence: TGTGCCAGCAGCCCCTGGACAGTACAAGAGACCCAGTACTTC.

This clonotype was seen at least ten times. V gene TRBV7-2 combines with J gene TRBJ2-1; D may be TRBD1 or TRBD2 (5 bases each). This CDR3 has 10 residues. Germline V gene sequence: CDR1 SGHTA, CDR2 FQGNSA. V was clipped by 2 bases and J by 15 bases, with 8 bases between them. The DNA of the CDR3 is TGTGCCAGCAGCTTAAGGGGAGTGTTCTTC. Its translation is CASSLRGVFF. The full variable domain, rest sourced from reference TRBV7-2 and TRBJ2-1, is GAGVSQSPSNKVTEKGKDVELRCDPISGHTALYWYRQSLGQGLEFLIYFQGNSAPDKSGLPSDRFSAERTGGSVSTLTIQRTQQEDSAVYLCASSLRGVFFGPGTRLTVL.

This clonotype occurred many times. V gene TRBV20-1 combines with J gene TRBJ2-7; 7 nucleotides match TRBD1. The CDR3 contains 14 residues. With 6 bases clipped from V and 2 bases from J, the junction kept 10 bases outside the gene matches. Germline CDR1 DFQATT, CDR2 SNEGSKA (reference sequence). DNA for the CDR3: TGCAGTGCACTCCCGACAGGGCGGACCTACGAGCAGTACTTC. Amino acid sequence: CSALPTGRTYEQYF.

This clonotype was observed at least ten times. The chain carries TRBV20-1 and TRBJ2-5; D not certain. Trimming removed 3 bases at V and 5 bases at J, with 16 bases between. The length of the CDR3 is 14 residues. Germline values: CDR1 DFQATT, CDR2 SNEGSKA (reference sequence). The CDR3 DNA is TGCAGTGCTAGTTATAGTTCCTTCGGGGAGACCCAGTACTTC. Encoded protein: CSASYSSFGETQYF.

This clonotype has only a few counts. This chain links TRBV28 with TRBJ1-5; tentatively, D is TRBD1 (5 bases). The germline V gene encodes CDR1 MDHEN and CDR2 SYDVKM. V dropped 7 bases and J dropped 7 bases, with 17 bases sitting between them. The CDR3 spans 14 residues. CDR3 sequence: CASTSGGTRQPQHF. The CDR3, as DNA: TGTGCCAGCACCTCGGGGGGGACTCGGCAGCCCCAGCATTTT.

Concerning this clonotype itself: This sequence is one base from a far larger clone and is likely a read error. The V and J genes are TRBV5-3 and TRBJ2-5, with D maybe TRBD1 (5 bases). TRBV5-3 counts as an open reading frame of uncertain function. The CDR3 is 15 residues long. The CDR3 is CASSLNDQGIETRYF. CDR3 coding DNA: TGTGCCAGCAGCTTGAATGACCAGGGAATAGAGACCCGGTACTTC.

This clonotype was counted at least ten times. V and J are TRBV12-3 or TRBV12-4 and TRBJ1-1, with D possibly matching TRBD1 (5 bases). V was trimmed by 10 bases and J by 4 bases, leaving 16 bases between them. The CDR3 runs 13 residues. Written as DNA, the CDR3 is TGTGCCACCAACCGGGACGGGGCCACTGAAGCTTTCTTT. Protein: CATNRDGATEAFF.

On this clonotype: The junction differs from germline at one of its ends, possibly a read error. The chain combines TRBV7-9 with TRBJ2-1, with a weak D call TRBD1 (6 bases). CDR1 and CDR2 (germline): SEHNR, FQNEAQ (reference sequence). CDR3 size: 13 residues. The CDR3 here is CASSSRGAVERFF. CDR3 sequence (DNA): TGTGCCAGCAGCAGCAGGGGTGCAGTTGAGCGGTTCTTC. Supplemented by reference TRBV7-9 and TRBJ2-1, the full variable domain reads DTGVSQNPRHKITKRGQNVTFRCDPISEHNRLYWYRQTLGQGPEFLTYFQNEAQLEKSRLLSDRFSAERPKGSFSTLEIQRTEQGDSAMYLCASSSRGAVERFFGPGTRLTVL.

This clonotype has ten or more counts. V is TRBV18 and J is TRBJ1-4, with 8 bases lining up with TRBD1. The V gene's germline CDR1 is KGHSH and CDR2 LQKENI. The CDR3 loop spans 15 amino acids. After removal of 6 bases from V and 5 bases from J, the junction contained 8 bases not matched to a gene. This CDR3 reads CASSLGTGLNEKLFF. The CDR3, as DNA: TGTGCCAGCTCGCTCGGGACAGGCTTAAATGAAAAACTGTTTTTT.

This clonotype was counted many times. J is TRBJ1-2 and V is TRBV14; possible D gene TRBD1, 5 bases. V lost 3 bases to trimming and J lost 0 bases, with 11 bases between them. Germline assignment: CDR1 SGHDN and CDR2 FVKESK. The CDR3 is made up of 15 amino acids. The CDR3 reads CASSHRTLANYGYTF. The CDR3 DNA reads TGTGCCAGCAGCCATCGGACATTAGCTAACTATGGCTACACCTTC.

This clonotype was counted only a few times. The chain combines TRBV15 with TRBJ2-2; weak D call: TRBD2 (5 bases). CDR3 length equals 14 residues. Germline values: CDR1 LNHNV, CDR2 YYDKDF (reference sequence). V lost 5 bases and J 6 bases, leaving 13 bases between the germline ends. The CDR3 DNA is TGTGCCACCAGCGATCGAGCGGTTGCCGGGGAGCTGTTTTTT. Protein: CATSDRAVAGELFF.

This clonotype was detected once. A much larger clone differs by one base, so this may be a read error. The gene calls are TRBV19 and TRBJ1-6, with TRBD1 as a possible D gene (6 bases). The CDR3 extends over 14 amino acids. V dropped 6 bases and J dropped 12 bases, with 18 bases sitting between them. Germline V gene sequence: CDR1 LNHDA, CDR2 SQIVND (reference sequence). The CDR3 sequence is CASRRTAEDLPLHF. The CDR3 region has the DNA TGTGCCAGTAGAAGGACAGCGGAGGATTTACCCCTCCACTTT.

A note on this clonotype: A much larger clonotype is one base distant, so this may be a read error. No conserved phenylalanine or tryptophan is present at the end of the CDR3, so a read error is the likely explanation. The J gene is TRBJ1-2, the V gene TRBV14; D is undetermined. V shed 0 bases and J shed 4 bases, with 9 bases lying between them. Germline V gene data show CDR1 as SGHDN and CDR2 as FVKESK. The CDR3 covers 14 residues. The CDR3 loop is CASSQEVGTYGYTS. CDR3 nucleotides: TGTGCCAGCAGCCAAGAAGTGGGAACCTATGGCTACACCTCC.

In this sample, this clonotype turned up many times. It may be a read error: a sequence one base away is much more abundant. The genes are TRBV4-1 and TRBJ2-1; TRBD2 agrees at 9 bases. The J segment lost 8 bases and the V segment lost 4 bases, leaving 12 bases of the junction unmatched. The CDR3 sequence is 16 residues long. Per the germline V gene, CDR1 is MGHRA and CDR2 is YSYEKL. In DNA form, the CDR3 reads TGCGCCAGCAGCCCTGGCGGTAGCGGGGGCAATGATGAGCAGTTCTTC. Residues: CASSPGGSGGNDEQFF.

This clonotype was counted many times. This chain uses TRBV30 with TRBJ1-1, with 7 bases matching TRBD1. The CDR3 consists of 16 residues. Looked up from germline, CDR1 is GTSNPN and CDR2 is SVGIG (reference sequence). V shed 0 bases and J 3 bases; nucleotides not matched to a gene: 10. CDR3 nucleotide sequence: TGTGCCTGGAGTGTAAAACTTTCCAGGGGGGACACTGAAGCTTTCTTT. Amino acids: CAWSVKLSRGDTEAFF.

This clonotype was observed many times. The chain combines TRBV19 with TRBJ2-1; TRBD2 aligns across 9 bases. With V trimmed by 4 bases and J by 8 bases, 9 bases remained unmatched. This CDR3 region has 15 residues. Germline assignment: CDR1 LNHDA and CDR2 SQIVND (reference sequence). The CDR3: CASSRGGGASYEQFF. Written as DNA, the CDR3 is TGTGCCAGTAGTAGGGGCGGGGGGGCCTCCTATGAGCAGTTCTTC.

This clonotype was detected many times. J is TRBJ1-5 and V is TRBV20-1; 10 bases are a match to TRBD1. CDR3 length: 17 amino acids. Losses at the gene ends were 3 bases for V and 2 bases for J; bases not matched to a gene: 10. Germline-derived CDR1 and CDR2 are DFQATT and SNEGSKA (reference sequence). CDR3 amino acids: CSASPPTGGVRNQPQHF. DNA of the CDR3: TGCAGTGCTAGCCCCCCGACAGGGGGCGTACGCAATCAGCCCCAGCATTTT.

J is TRBJ2-2 and V is TRBV30; D is unresolved. Germline CDR1 and CDR2: GTSNPN and SVGIG (reference sequence). The CDR3 sequence is 12 residues long. V was clipped by 4 bases and J by 5 bases, with 8 bases between them. CDR3: CAWNKWTGELFF. The CDR3 region has the DNA TGTGCCTGGAATAAGTGGACCGGGGAGCTGTTTTTT.

This sequence joins TRBV5-6 and TRBJ2-2; D unresolved. The V end lost 3 bases, the J end lost 4 bases, and 13 bases lay between the germline ends. The CDR3 extends over 15 amino acids. Germline V CDR1 and CDR2: SGHDT, YYEEEE. This chain's CDR3 is CASSSRHVRTGELFF. The CDR3 DNA sequence: TGTGCCAGCAGCTCGCGACATGTACGCACCGGGGAGCTGTTTTTT. The full variable domain, in which reference TRBV5-6 and TRBJ2-2 provide the parts outside the CDR3, is DAGVTQSPTHLIKTRGQQVTLRCSPKSGHDTVSWYQQALGQGPQFIFQYYEEEERQRGNFPDRFSGHQFPNYSSELNVNALLLGDSALYLCASSSRHVRTGELFFGEGSRLTVL.

This clonotype was detected a few times. The CDR3 region is CASVLGRDSNQPQHF. The DNA of the CDR3 is TGTGCCAGCGTCCTGGGTAGAGATAGCAATCAGCCCCAGCATTTT. This chain connects TRBV12-3 or TRBV12-4 to TRBJ1-5; D is unclear. The ends were cut back, 8 bases at V and 0 bases at J, with 14 bases in the middle. The CDR3 is 15 residues long.